This TCR beta chain was observed in a study of shared clonotypes between healthy human individuals. As for the study in general: Three plates were used per donor for CD4 naive, three for CD4 memory, two for CD8 naive and one for CD8 memory.

Positively selected for CCR7, the CD45RO-negative cells used as naive CD8 cells excluded terminally differentiated effector memory CD45RA+ cells. The assay was immunoSEQ multiplex PCR, and TCRdb's table has in-frame clones only and misses some. The sample lists roughly 2,000,000 clones, about 94% occurring once. On this clone itself: The antigen remains undetermined.

Study observations and caveats: Naive subsets generally had larger estimated richness than memory subsets.

The CDR3 runs 15 residues. CDR1 MDHEN and CDR2 SYDVKM come from the germline V gene. Trimming stripped 2 bases from V and 8 bases from J, with 18 bases between. Sequencing was performed on naive CD8+ T cells sorted from blood. This sequence was found in a man aged 18 to 30 in good health. V usage is TRBV28 and J usage is TRBJ1-1, with D maybe TRBD1 (6 bases). CDR3 coding DNA: TGTGCCAGCAGTTTAATCCGTGTGGGGGCAAACGAAGCTTTCTTT. Translated: CASSLIRVGANEAFF.